The 3 T cell receptor beta chains given below trace back to one sample, sequenced in a study of T-cell reconstitution after alpha-beta-depleted transplantation in children (dated by TCRdb to 2016 to 2017). The library was prepared using PCR. The sequencer listed for this sample is Illumina HiSeq 2500. TCR libraries were prepared with molecular barcoding, using unique molecular identifiers to normalize TCRbeta repertoire quantification. Clones were called with MiXCR by TCRdb after fastp trimmed the public reads at Q25, and only in-frame beta chains were retained. A single entry per CDR3 protein holds the most common genes and DNA from its merged rows. The sample table contains about 92,000 distinct CDR3 sequences; only one count was recorded for 10% to 15% of them. Approximately 15% of the sample belongs to the ten largest clones. The material was PBMCs from the stem cell graft donor, obtained from the stem cell graft. Source of these receptors: a human donor who donated a stem cell graft to a child with inherited bone marrow failure.

This clonotype was counted many times. The chain uses TRBV7-2 and TRBJ1-2; D unclear. In germline, CDR1 is SGHTA, CDR2 FQGNSA. V lost 1 base to trimming and J lost 4 bases, with 4 bases between them. CDR3 size: 12 residues. CDR3 nucleotides: TGTGCCAGCAGCTTAGACGGCTATGGCTACACCTTC. This gives the protein CASSLDGYGYTF.

The V and J genes are TRBV7-2 and TRBJ2-2; D gene unclear. The germline V and J ends were trimmed by 1 base and 4 bases, with 13 bases remaining between them. The CDR3 extends over 16 amino acids. Looked up from germline, CDR1 is SGHTA and CDR2 is FQGNSA. The CDR3 sequence: CASSLGPLGGTGELFF. CDR3 nucleotides: TGTGCCAGCAGCTTAGGCCCCCTGGGCGGCACCGGGGAGCTGTTTTTT.

This chain joins TRBV10-3 and TRBJ1-2, with 10 bases lining up with TRBD1. CDR1 is ENHRY, CDR2 SYGVKD, per germline. Trimming took 7 bases from V and 8 from J; bases not matched to a gene: 7. This CDR3 region has 13 residues. The CDR3 loop is CAITAGQGWGYTF. DNA of the CDR3: TGTGCCATCACTGCGGGACAGGGGTGGGGCTACACCTTC.